These 14 T cell receptor beta chains were sequenced from one sample in a study of OX40 agonist ivuxolimab in advanced cancers. Generated by immunoSEQ multiplex PCR, the TCRdb table keeps only in-frame clones and is missing some. Of fewer than 95,000 clones listed, 75% to 85% are singletons. Sequenced material: CD4+ or CD8+ T cells sorted from blood, taken in a trial of the OX40 agonist ivuxolimab. These receptors originate from an adult with an advanced solid tumor such as melanoma, head and neck, liver or kidney cancer.

This clone was observed many times. The chain has TRBV7-9 and TRBJ1-6; D is unresolved. Germline V gene data show CDR1 as SEHNR and CDR2 as FQNEAQ (reference sequence). The CDR3 is made up of 15 amino acids. V lost 4 bases and J lost 10, with 17 bases in between. The CDR3 is CASSSSIGFSSPLHF. The CDR3 bases are TGTGCCAGCAGCTCCTCAATAGGGTTTAGCTCACCCCTCCACTTT.

The CDR3, as DNA: TGTGCCAGCATCCAGGGGATGAACACTGAAGCTTTCTTT. Encoded protein: CASIQGMNTEAFF. The genes are TRBV6-6 and TRBJ1-1; TRBD1 might be the D (6 bases). Trimming removed 7 bases from V and 0 bases from J, with 9 bases in between. Germline V gene sequence: CDR1 MNHNY, CDR2 SVGAGI (reference sequence). The CDR3 has 13 amino acids.

This rearrangement joins TRBV7-6 to TRBJ1-2; no firm D call. The CDR3 runs to 15 residues. Germline values: CDR1 SGHVS, CDR2 FNYEAQ. Trimming cost V 3 bases and J 0 bases, with 11 bases left between them. The chain's CDR3 is CASSLNHGPNYGYTF. The CDR3 coding sequence is TGTGCCAGCAGCTTGAATCACGGACCTAACTATGGCTACACCTTC. Drawing the rest from reference TRBV7-6 and TRBJ1-2, the complete variable domain is GAGVSQSPRYKVTKRGQDVALRCDPISGHVSLYWYRQALGQGPEFLTYFNYEAQQDKSGLPNDRFSAERPEGSISTLTIQRTEQRDSAMYRCASSLNHGPNYGYTFGSGTRLTVV.

V usage is TRBV11-2 and J usage is TRBJ2-3, with D possibly being TRBD1 (6 bases). The CDR3 loop spans 12 amino acids. Germline lookup yields CDR1 SGHAT and CDR2 FQNNGV. Deletions cut 5 bases from V and 9 bases from J, with 12 bases between. CDR3: CASSPRQGTQYF. CDR3 nucleotide sequence: TGTGCCAGCAGCCCACGCCAGGGGACGCAGTATTTT.

The V and J genes are TRBV5-6 and TRBJ2-7; D is undetermined. Germline V gene sequence: CDR1 SGHDT, CDR2 YYEEEE. The CDR3 has 14 residues. Trimming pared 4 bases from V and 5 bases from J, leaving 16 bases between. The CDR3 region has the DNA TGTGCCAGCAGCCCGGACCCTGGAATGGACGAGCAGTACTTC. This codes for CASSPDPGMDEQYF.

The table lists this clone with a count of one. The chain is built from TRBV12-5 and TRBJ1-5, with TRBD1 as a possible D gene (5 bases). The CDR3 spans 17 residues. The V end was cut by 0 bases, the J end by 5 bases, with 17 bases between. Germline V lookup: CDR1 LGHNT, CDR2 FRNRAP. The chain's CDR3 is CASGLVLGPALYQPQHF. In DNA form, the CDR3 reads TGTGCTAGTGGTTTGGTACTGGGGCCGGCACTCTATCAGCCCCAGCATTTT.

Concerning this clone itself: Other DNA sequences in the same sample also yield this CDR3. The chain uses TRBV2 and TRBJ1-1; the D gene is possibly TRBD1 (5 bases). This CDR3 contains 14 residues. CDR1 SNHLY and CDR2 FYNNEI come from the germline V gene. V was cut by 1 base and J by 5 bases, with 11 bases left in between. The CDR3 region has the DNA TGTGCCAGCAGTGAAGAGCAGGGAGGTACTGAAGCTTTCTTT. It codes for CASSEEQGGTEAFF.

This clone has a handful of counts. The chain has TRBV27 and TRBJ2-2; 13 bases match TRBD2. V lost 4 bases and J lost 4; bases outside the gene matches: 3. Looked up from germline, CDR1 is MNHEY and CDR2 is SMNVEV (reference sequence). CDR3 size: 16 residues. CDR3 sequence reads: CASSSTSGGGTGELFF. The CDR3 DNA reads as TGTGCCAGCAGTTCTACTAGCGGGGGGGGCACCGGGGAGCTGTTTTTT.

This clone occurred a few times. CDR3 nucleotides: TGTGCCAGCAGCACAAGAGACAGGGTCCGTACCGGGGAGCTGTTTTTT. Its protein product is CASSTRDRVRTGELFF. V gene TRBV7-9 combines with J gene TRBJ2-2, with 7 positions matching TRBD1. The CDR3 contains 16 residues. Germline V gene lookup returns CDR1 SEHNR and CDR2 FQNEAQ (reference sequence). The V segment lost 5 bases and the J segment 5 bases; nucleotides outside the gene matches: 11.

The chain is built from TRBV7-6 and TRBJ2-1; 11 bases are a match to TRBD2. The CDR3 loop spans 18 amino acids. V was clipped by 2 bases and J by 5 bases; unmatched bases: 11. Germline loops: CDR1 SGHVS, CDR2 FNYEAQ. CDR3 loop: CASSLSAPLAGGHNEQFF. The CDR3 DNA follows: TGTGCCAGCAGCTTATCGGCCCCGCTAGCGGGGGGTCACAATGAGCAGTTCTTC.

The chain recombines TRBV10-3 with TRBJ2-3; D ambiguous. The CDR3 consists of 14 residues. Germline V CDR1 and CDR2: ENHRY, SYGVKD. Trimming removed 7 bases at V and 0 bases at J, with 11 bases between. CDR3 DNA: TGTGCCATCAACGGCGGAACTAGCACAGATACGCAGTATTTT. Amino acids: CAINGGTSTDTQYF.

The chain is built from TRBV18 and TRBJ1-2, with 7 bases matching TRBD1. The junction had 16 bases not matched to a gene; V was cut back by 4 bases and J by 2 bases. CDR1 is KGHSH, CDR2 LQKENI, per germline. This CDR3 is built from 18 residues. The CDR3 bases are TGTGCCAGCTCACTTAACGGACAGGCCCATCTAAGAAACTATGGCTACACCTTC. Its translation: CASSLNGQAHLRNYGYTF.

V is TRBV4-1 and J is TRBJ2-7, with TRBD1 identical over 7 bases. The CDR3 contains 16 residues. J was trimmed by 0 bases and V by 5 bases; bases with no gene match: 10. The germline V gene encodes CDR1 MGHRA and CDR2 YSYEKL. For the CDR3, the DNA is TGCGCCAGCAGCTTTTCTCCGGGACAGAACTCCTACGAGCAGTACTTC. This codes for CASSFSPGQNSYEQYF.

This clone was found once. The chain recombines TRBV4-3 with TRBJ1-5; 7 nucleotides match TRBD1. Germline CDR1 and CDR2: LGHNA and YSLEER. The CDR3 runs 14 residues. The V segment lost 2 bases and the J segment 4 bases; nucleotides outside the gene matches: 2. The CDR3 nucleotides are TGCGCCAGCAGCCAACAGGGGGGGAATCAGCCCCAGCATTTT. Its protein is CASSQQGGNQPQHF.